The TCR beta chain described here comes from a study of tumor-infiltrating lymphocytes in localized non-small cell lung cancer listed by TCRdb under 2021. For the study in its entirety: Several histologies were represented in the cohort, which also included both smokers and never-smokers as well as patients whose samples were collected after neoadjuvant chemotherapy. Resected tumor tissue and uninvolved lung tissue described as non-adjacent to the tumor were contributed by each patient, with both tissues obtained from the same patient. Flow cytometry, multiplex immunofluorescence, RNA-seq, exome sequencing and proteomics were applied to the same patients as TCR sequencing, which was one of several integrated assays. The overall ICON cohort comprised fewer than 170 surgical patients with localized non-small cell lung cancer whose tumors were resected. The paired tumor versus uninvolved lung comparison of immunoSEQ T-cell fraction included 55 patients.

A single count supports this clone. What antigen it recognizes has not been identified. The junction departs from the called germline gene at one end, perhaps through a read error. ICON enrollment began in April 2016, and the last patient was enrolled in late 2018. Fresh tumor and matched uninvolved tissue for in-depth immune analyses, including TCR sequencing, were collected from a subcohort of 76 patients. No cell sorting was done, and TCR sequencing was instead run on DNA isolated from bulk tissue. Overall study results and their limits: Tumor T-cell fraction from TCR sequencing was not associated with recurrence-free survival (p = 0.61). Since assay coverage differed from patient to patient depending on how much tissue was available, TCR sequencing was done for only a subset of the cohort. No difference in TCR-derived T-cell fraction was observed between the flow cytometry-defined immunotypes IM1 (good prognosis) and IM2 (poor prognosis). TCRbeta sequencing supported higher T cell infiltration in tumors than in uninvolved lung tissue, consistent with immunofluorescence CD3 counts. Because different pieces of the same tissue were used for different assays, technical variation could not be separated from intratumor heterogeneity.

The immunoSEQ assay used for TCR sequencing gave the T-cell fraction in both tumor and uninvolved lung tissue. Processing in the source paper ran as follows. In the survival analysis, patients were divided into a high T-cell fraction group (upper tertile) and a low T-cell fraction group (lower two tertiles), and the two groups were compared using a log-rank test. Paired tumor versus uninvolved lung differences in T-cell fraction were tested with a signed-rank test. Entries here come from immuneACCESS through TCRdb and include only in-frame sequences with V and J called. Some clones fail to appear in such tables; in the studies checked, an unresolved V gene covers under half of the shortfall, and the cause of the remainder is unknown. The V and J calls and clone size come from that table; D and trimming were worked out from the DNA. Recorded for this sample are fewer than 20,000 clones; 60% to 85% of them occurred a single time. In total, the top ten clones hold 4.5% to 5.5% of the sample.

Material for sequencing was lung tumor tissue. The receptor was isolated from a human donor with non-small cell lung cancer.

The bases are TGCGCCAGCAGCGATCCCGGGACAGTTTTGGCCTTC. It translates as CASSDPGTVLAF. The rearranged chain carries TRBV5-1 and TRBJ1-2; 7 junctional bases match TRBD1. From its cysteine to its phenylalanine, the CDR3 spans 12 amino acids. Only the CDR3 DNA is retained, 36 bases long and in frame from the first base. CDR1 and CDR2, per the germline V gene, are SGHRS and YFSETQ.